Here is one T cell receptor (beta chain) with its context. Antigen: not known. This sample is drawn from a study of cytomegalovirus exposure and HLA in healthy donors. Turning to the study itself: HLA-typed donors were the source of about 81 million unique TCRs held in an early data release. Among some 400 genotyped donors, roughly 80% fell in the Caucasian-associated ancestry cluster.

Looked up from germline, CDR1 is SGHDT and CDR2 is YYEEEE. The CDR3 has 15 amino acids. V was shortened by 5 bases and J by 5 bases, with 19 bases between the two germline ends. Primers for the PCR totalled 60 Vbeta and 13 Jbeta. Clones were sequenced by immunoSEQ multiplex PCR, and TCRdb holds only the in-frame ones, with some missing. The sample has roughly 150,000 clones; about 75% are singletons. Broader study findings: Most TCR sequences were uncommon, yet certain public TCRs appeared in many donors. The presence/absence work took it that sequencing depth was about the same across donors.

The source is a woman under 40 in good health and CMV-seronegative. The chain has TRBV5-6 and TRBJ1-1, with D tentatively TRBD1 (5 bases). The specimen was PBMCs. The CDR3 coding sequence is TGTGCCAGCAGTCGCTTCGCGGGGGAAGGGACTGAAGCTTTCTTT. Translating it yields CASSRFAGEGTEAFF.